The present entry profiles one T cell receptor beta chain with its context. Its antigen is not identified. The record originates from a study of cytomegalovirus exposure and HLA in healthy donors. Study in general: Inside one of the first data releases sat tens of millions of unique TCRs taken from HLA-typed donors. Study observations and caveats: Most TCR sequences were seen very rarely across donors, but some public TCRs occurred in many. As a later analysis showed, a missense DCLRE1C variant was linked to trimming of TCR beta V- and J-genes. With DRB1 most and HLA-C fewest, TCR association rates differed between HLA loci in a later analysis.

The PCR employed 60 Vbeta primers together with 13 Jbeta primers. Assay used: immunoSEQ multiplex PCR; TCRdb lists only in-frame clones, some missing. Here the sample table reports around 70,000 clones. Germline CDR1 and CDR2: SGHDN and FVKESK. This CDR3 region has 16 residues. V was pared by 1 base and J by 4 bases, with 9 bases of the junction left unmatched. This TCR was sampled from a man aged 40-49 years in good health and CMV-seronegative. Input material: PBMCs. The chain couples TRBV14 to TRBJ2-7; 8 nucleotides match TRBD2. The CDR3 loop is CASSQGFSGNSYEQYF. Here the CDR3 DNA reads TGTGCCAGCAGCCAAGGATTTAGCGGGAACTCGTACGAGCAGTACTTC.